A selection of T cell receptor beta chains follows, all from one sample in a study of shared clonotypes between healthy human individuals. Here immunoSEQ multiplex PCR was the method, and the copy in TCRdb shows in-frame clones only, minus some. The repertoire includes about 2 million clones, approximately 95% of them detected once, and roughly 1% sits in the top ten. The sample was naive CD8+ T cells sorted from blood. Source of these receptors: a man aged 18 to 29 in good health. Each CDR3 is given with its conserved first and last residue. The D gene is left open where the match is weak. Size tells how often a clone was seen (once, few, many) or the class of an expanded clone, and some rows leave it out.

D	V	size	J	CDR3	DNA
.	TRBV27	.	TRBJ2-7	CASSLIAFSYEQYF	TGTGCCAGCAGTTTAATCGCCTTCTCCTACGAGCAGTACTTC
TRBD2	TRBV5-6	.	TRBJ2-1	CASSPDWGGSYNEQFF	TGTGCCAGCAGCCCCGATTGGGGGGGGTCCTACAATGAGCAGTTCTTC
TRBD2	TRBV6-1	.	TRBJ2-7	CASSELGEGSYEQYF	TGTGCCAGCAGTGAACTCGGGGAGGGGTCCTACGAGCAGTACTTC
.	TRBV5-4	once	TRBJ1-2	CASSLSGSNYGYTF	TGTGCCAGCAGCTTGAGTGGCAGTAACTATGGCTACACCTTC
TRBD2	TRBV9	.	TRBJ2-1	CASSVTSGRFDEQFF	TGTGCCAGCAGCGTGACTAGCGGGAGGTTCGATGAGCAGTTCTTC
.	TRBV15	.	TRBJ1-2	CATSKVLAGVGYTF	TGTGCCACCAGCAAAGTCCTAGCAGGGGTTGGCTACACCTTC
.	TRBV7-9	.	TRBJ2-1	CASRADNEQFF	TGTGCCAGCAGGGCCGACAATGAGCAGTTCTTC
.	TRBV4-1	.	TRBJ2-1	CASSLGSQQFF	TGCGCCAGCAGCCTAGGGAGTCAGCAGTTCTTC
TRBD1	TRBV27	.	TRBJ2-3	CASSIQGSDTQYF	TGTGCCAGCAGTATACAGGGGTCAGATACGCAGTATTTT
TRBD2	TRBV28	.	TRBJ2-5	CASSFRLRGGETQYF	TGTGCCAGCAGTTTCCGCCTCCGGGGGGGAGAGACCCAGTACTTC
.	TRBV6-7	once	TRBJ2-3	CASSYGITTDTQYF	TGTGCCAGCAGTTACGGGATTACCACAGATACGCAGTATTTT
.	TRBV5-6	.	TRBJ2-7	CASSLAWVGDEQYF	TGTGCCAGCAGCTTGGCCTGGGTAGGGGACGAGCAGTACTTC
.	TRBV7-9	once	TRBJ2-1	CASSLLNGYNEQFF	TGTGCCAGCAGCTTATTGAACGGTTACAATGAGCAGTTCTTC
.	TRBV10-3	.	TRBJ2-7	CAISEGRTETYEQYF	TGTGCCATCAGTGAAGGGAGGACAGAGACCTACGAGCAGTACTTC
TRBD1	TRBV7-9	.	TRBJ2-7	CASSPRDRPPYEQYF	TGTGCCAGCAGCCCGCGGGACAGGCCTCCCTACGAGCAGTACTTC
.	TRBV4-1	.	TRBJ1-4	CASSQDRTKLFF	TGCGCCAGCAGCCAAGATAGGACAAAACTGTTTTTT
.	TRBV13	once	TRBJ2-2	CASSPFRDTDTGELFF	TGTGCCAGCAGCCCGTTCCGGGACACTGACACCGGGGAGCTGTTTTTT
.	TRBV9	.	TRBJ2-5	CASSVGGGIPETQYF	TGTGCCAGCAGCGTAGGTGGGGGGATCCCAGAGACCCAGTACTTC
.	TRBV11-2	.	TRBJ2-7	CASSGGYGSSYEQYF	TGTGCCAGCAGTGGAGGGTACGGCTCGTCCTACGAGCAGTACTTC
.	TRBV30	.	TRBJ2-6	CAFSGANVLTF	TGTGCCTTCTCTGGGGCCAACGTCCTGACTTTC
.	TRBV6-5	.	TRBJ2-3	CASGLLSTDTQYF	TGTGCCAGCGGACTGCTGAGCACAGATACGCAGTATTTT
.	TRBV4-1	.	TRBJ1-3	CASSQEAPHTIYF	TGCGCCAGCAGCCAAGAGGCCCCCCACACCATATATTTT
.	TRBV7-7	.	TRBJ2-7	CASSPGRGSYEQYF	TGTGCTAGCAGCCCAGGCAGGGGTTCCTACGAGCAGTACTTC
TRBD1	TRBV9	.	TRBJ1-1	CASSAPGQGYTEAFF	TGTGCCAGCAGCGCACCGGGACAGGGGTACACTGAAGCTTTCTTT
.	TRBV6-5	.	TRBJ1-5	CASSYSGDQPQHF	TGTGCCAGCAGTTACTCCGGAGATCAGCCCCAGCATTTT
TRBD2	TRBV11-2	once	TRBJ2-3	CASSLGWASGGISTDTQYF	TGTGCCAGCAGCCTAGGGTGGGCTAGCGGGGGGATTAGCACAGATACGCAGTATTTT
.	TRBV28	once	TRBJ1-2	CASSPEDTVGYGYTF	TGTGCCAGCAGTCCCGAAGATACTGTGGGTTATGGCTACACCTTC
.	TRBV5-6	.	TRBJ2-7	CASGQIQGTYEQYF	TGTGCCAGCGGCCAGATACAGGGCACCTACGAGCAGTACTTC
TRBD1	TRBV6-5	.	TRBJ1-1	CASSSDRAFLTEAFF	TGTGCCAGCAGTTCGGACAGGGCTTTTCTCACTGAAGCTTTCTTT
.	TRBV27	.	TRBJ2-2	CASSSVPGELFF	TGTGCCAGCAGTTCCGTCCCCGGGGAGCTGTTTTTT
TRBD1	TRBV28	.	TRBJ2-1	CASSLSVTTGESYNEQFF	TGTGCCAGCAGTTTATCGGTGACGACAGGGGAATCCTACAATGAGCAGTTCTTC
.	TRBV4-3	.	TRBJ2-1	CASSQDGTEGNEQFF	TGCGCCAGCAGCCAAGATGGCACTGAGGGCAATGAGCAGTTCTTC
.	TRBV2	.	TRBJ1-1	CASLSWNTEAFF	TGTGCCAGCCTGTCCTGGAACACTGAAGCTTTCTTT
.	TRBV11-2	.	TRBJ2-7	CASSLDLEEGFYEQYF	TGTGCCAGCAGCTTAGACCTCGAAGAGGGGTTCTACGAGCAGTACTTC
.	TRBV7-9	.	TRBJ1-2	CASSLTGHPIRINYGYTF	TGTGCCAGCAGCTTAACGGGACACCCCATCAGAATTAACTATGGCTACACCTTC
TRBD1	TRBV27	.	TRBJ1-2	CASSPTGGLGGYTF	TGTGCCAGCAGTCCTACAGGGGGCCTCGGCGGCTACACCTTC
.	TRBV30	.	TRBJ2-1	CAWNQIGAGYEQFF	TGTGCCTGGAACCAAATCGGGGCCGGCTATGAGCAGTTCTTC
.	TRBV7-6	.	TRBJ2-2	CASSLVEGDVGTGELFF	TGTGCCAGCAGCTTAGTCGAAGGGGATGTCGGTACCGGGGAGCTGTTTTTT
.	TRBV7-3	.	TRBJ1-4	CVLGKLFF	TGTGTCTTAGGTAAACTGTTTTTT
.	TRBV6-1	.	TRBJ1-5	CASSEVVRLMSPQHF	TGTGCCAGCAGTGAAGTAGTCCGCCTTATGTCGCCCCAGCATTTT
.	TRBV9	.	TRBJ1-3	CASSGWGNGNTIYF	TGTGCCAGCAGCGGTTGGGGGAATGGAAACACCATATATTTT
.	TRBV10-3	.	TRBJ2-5	CAIGQGLQETQYF	TGTGCCATCGGGCAGGGCCTCCAAGAGACCCAGTACTTC